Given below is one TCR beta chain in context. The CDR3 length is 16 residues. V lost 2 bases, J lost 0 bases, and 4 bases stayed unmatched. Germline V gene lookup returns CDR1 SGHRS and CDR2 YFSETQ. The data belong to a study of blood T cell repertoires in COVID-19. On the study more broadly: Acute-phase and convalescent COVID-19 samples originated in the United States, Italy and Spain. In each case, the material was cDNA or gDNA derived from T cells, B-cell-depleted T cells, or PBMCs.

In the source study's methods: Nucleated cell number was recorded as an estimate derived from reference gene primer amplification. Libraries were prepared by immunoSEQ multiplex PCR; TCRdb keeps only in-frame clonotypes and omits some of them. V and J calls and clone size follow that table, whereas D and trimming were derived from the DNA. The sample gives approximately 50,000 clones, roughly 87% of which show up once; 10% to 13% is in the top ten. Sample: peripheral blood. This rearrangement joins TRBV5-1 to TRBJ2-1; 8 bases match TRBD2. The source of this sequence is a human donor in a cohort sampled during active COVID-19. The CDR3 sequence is CASSLAGTSSYNEQFF. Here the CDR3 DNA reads TGCGCCAGCAGCTTAGCCGGGACTAGCTCCTACAATGAGCAGTTCTTC.